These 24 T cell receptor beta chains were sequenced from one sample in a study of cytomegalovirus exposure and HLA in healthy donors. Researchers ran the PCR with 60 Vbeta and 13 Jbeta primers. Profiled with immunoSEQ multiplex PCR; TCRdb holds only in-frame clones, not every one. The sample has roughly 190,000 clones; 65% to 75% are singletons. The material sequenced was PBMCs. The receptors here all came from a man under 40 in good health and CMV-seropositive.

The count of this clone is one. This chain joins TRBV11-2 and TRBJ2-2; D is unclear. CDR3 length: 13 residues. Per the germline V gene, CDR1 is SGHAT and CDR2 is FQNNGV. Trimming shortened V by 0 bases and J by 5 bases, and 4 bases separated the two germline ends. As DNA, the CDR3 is TGTGCCAGCAGCTTAGAGCGGACCGGGGAGCTGTTTTTT. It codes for CASSLERTGELFF.

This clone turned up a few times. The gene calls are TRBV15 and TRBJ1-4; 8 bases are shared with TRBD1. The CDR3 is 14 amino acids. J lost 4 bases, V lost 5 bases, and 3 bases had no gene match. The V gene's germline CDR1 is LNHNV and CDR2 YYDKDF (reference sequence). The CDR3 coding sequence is TGTGCCACCAGCCCGACAGGGGTTAATGAAAAACTGTTTTTT. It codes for CATSPTGVNEKLFF. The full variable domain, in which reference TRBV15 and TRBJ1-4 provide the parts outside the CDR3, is DAMVIQNPRYQVTQFGKPVTLSCSQTLNHNVMYWYQQKSSQAPKLLFHYYDKDFNNEADTPDNFQSRRPNTSFCFLDIRSPGLGDTAMYLCATSPTGVNEKLFFGSGTQLSVL.

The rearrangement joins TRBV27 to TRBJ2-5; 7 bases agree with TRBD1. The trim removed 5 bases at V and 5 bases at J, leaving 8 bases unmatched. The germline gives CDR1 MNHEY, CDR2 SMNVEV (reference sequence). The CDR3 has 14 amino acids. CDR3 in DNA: TGTGCCAGCAGTAGACGACAGGGATCGGAGACCCAGTACTTC. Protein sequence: CASSRRQGSETQYF.

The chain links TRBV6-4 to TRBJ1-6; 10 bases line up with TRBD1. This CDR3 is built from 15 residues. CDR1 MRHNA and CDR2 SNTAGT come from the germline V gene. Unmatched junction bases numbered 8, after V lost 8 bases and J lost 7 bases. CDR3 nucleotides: TGTGCCAGCGAGAGACAGGGGGCGGGAAATTCACCCCTCCACTTT. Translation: CASERQGAGNSPLHF.

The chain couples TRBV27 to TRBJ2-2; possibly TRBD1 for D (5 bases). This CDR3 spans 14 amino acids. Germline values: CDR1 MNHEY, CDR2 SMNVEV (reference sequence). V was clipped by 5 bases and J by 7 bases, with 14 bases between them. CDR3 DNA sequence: TGTGCCAGCAGTCTCCACGACAGCATCGGGGAGCTGTTTTTT. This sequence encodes CASSLHDSIGELFF.

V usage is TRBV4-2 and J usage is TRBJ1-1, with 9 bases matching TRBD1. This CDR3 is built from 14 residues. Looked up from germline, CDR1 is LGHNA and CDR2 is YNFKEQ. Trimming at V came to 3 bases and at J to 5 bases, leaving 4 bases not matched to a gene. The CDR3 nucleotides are TGTGCCAGCAGCCAGGACAGGGGTTGGACTGAAGCTTTCTTT. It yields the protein CASSQDRGWTEAFF.

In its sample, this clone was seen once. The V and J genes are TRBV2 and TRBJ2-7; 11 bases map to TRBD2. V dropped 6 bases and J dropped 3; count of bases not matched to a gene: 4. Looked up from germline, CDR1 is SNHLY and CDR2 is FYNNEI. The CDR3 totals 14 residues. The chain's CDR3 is CASSMGLADYEQYF. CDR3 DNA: TGTGCCAGCAGCATGGGACTAGCGGACTACGAGCAGTACTTC. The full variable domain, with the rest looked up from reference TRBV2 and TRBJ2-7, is EPEVTQTPSHQVTQMGQEVILRCVPISNHLYFYWYRQILGQKVEFLVSFYNNEISEKSEIFDDQFSVERPDGSNFTLKIRSTKLEDSAMYFCASSMGLADYEQYFGPGTRLTVT.

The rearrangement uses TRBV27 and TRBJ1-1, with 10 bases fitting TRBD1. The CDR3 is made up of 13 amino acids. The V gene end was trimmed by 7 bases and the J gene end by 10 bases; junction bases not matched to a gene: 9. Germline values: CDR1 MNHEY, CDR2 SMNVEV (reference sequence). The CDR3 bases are TGTGCCAGCAAGCGGACAGGGGGAGATGTAGCTTTCTTT. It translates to CASKRTGGDVAFF.

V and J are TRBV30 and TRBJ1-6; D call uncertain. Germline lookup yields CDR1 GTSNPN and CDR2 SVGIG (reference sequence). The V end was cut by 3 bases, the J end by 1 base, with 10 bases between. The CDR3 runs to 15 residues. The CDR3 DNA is TGTGCCTGGAGCGCCCTAGGTTCCTATAATTCACCCCTCCACTTT. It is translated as CAWSALGSYNSPLHF.

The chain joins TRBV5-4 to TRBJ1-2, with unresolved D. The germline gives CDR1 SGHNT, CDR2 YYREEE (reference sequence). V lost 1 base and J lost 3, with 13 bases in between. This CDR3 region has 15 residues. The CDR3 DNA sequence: TGTGCCAGCAGCTTGAGGCTTCCTGGGCACTATGGCTACACCTTC. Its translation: CASSLRLPGHYGYTF.

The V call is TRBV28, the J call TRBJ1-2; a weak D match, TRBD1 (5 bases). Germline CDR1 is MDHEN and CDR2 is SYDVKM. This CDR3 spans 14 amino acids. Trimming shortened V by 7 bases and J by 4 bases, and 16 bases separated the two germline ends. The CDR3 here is CASTPEPGLYGYTF. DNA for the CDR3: TGTGCCAGCACCCCCGAGCCGGGACTCTATGGCTACACCTTC.

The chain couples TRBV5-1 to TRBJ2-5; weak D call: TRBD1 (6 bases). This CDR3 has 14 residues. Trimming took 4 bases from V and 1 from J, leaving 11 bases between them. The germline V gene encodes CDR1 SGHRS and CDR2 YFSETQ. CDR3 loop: CASSKDSFQETQYF. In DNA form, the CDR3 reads TGCGCCAGCAGCAAGGACAGTTTCCAAGAGACCCAGTACTTC.

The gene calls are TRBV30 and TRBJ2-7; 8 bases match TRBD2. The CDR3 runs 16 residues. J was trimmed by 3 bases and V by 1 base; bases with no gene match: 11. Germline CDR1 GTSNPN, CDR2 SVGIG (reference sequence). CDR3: CAWSGISPTSVYEQYF. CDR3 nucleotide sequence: TGTGCCTGGAGTGGTATCTCCCCGACTAGCGTCTACGAGCAGTACTTC. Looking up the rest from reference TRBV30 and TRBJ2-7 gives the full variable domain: SQTIHQWPATLVQPVGSPLSLECTVEGTSNPNLYWYRQAAGRGLQLLFYSVGIGQISSEVPQNLSASRPQDRQFILSSKKLLLSDSGFYLCAWSGISPTSVYEQYFGPGTRLTVT.

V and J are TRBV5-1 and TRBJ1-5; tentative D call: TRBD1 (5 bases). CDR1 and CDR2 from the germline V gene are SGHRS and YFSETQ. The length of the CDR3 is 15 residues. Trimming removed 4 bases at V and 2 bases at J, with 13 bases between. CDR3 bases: TGCGCCAGCAGCCGGGGGAGTGGGGGCAATCAGCCCCAGCATTTT. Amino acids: CASSRGSGGNQPQHF.

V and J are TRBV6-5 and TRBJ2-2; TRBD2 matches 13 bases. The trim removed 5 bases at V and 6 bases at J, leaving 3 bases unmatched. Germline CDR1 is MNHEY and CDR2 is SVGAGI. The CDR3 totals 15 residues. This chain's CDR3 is CASSRTSGSPGELFF. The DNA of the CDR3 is TGTGCCAGCAGTCGGACTAGCGGGAGCCCCGGGGAGCTGTTTTTT.

CDR3 region: CAISERGGFTENEQFF. The CDR3 region has the DNA TGTGCCATCAGTGAGCGAGGGGGATTTACAGAGAATGAGCAGTTCTTC. The genes are TRBV10-3 and TRBJ2-1; possibly TRBD1 for D (6 bases). V shed 2 bases and J shed 7 bases, with 18 bases lying between them. Looked up from germline, CDR1 is ENHRY and CDR2 is SYGVKD. The CDR3 runs 16 residues.

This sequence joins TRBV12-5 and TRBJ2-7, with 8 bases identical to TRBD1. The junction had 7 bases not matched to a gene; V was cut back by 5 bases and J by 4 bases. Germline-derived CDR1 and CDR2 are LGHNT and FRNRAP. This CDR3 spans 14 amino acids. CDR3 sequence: CASGLGTGGYEQYF. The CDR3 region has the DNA TGTGCTAGTGGTCTGGGCACAGGGGGGTACGAGCAGTACTTC.

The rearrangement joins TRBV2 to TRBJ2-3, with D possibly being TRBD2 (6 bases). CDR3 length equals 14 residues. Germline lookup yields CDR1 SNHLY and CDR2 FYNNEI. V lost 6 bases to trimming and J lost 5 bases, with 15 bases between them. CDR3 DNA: TGTGCCAGCAGGGGGCGGGGATCGGGAGATACGCAGTATTTT. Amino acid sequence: CASRGRGSGDTQYF. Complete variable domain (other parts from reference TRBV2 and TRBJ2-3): EPEVTQTPSHQVTQMGQEVILRCVPISNHLYFYWYRQILGQKVEFLVSFYNNEISEKSEIFDDQFSVERPDGSNFTLKIRSTKLEDSAMYFCASRGRGSGDTQYFGPGTRLTVL.

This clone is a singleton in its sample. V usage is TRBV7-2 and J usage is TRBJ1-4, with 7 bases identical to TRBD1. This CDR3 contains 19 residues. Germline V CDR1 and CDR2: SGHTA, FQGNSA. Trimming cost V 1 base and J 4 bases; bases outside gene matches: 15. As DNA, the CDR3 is TGTGCCAGCAGCTTAGGGATCGCCAGGGGGGTGTCCATTAATGAAAAACTGTTTTTT. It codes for CASSLGIARGVSINEKLFF.

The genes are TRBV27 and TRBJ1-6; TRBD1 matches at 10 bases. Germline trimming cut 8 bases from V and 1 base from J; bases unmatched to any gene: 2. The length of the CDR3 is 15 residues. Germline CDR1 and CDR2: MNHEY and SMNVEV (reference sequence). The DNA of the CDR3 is TGTGCCAGCCCGGGACAGGGGTCCTATAATTCACCCCTCCACTTT. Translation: CASPGQGSYNSPLHF.

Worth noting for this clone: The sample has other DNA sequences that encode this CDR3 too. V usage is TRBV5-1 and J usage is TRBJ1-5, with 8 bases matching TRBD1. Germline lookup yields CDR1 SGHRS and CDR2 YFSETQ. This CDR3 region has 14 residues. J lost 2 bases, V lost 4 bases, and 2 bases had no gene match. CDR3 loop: CASSPGQGNQPQHF. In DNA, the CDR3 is TGCGCCAGCAGCCCGGGACAGGGCAATCAGCCCCAGCATTTT.

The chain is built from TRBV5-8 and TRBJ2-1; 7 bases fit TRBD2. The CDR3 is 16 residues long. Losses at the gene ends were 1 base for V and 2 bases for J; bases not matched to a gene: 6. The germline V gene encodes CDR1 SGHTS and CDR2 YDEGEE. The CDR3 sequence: CASSLYAGATYNEQFF. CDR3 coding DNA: TGTGCCAGCAGCTTGTATGCGGGAGCCACCTACAATGAGCAGTTCTTC.

The DNA of the CDR3 is TGTGCCAGCAGCCCGGGGGGGGCTGGAGGAGGGGGCGAGCAGTTCTTC. It encodes CASSPGGAGGGGEQFF. V is TRBV7-9 and J is TRBJ2-1; possibly TRBD2 for D (8 bases). CDR3 size: 16 residues. CDR1 and CDR2 (germline): SEHNR, FQNEAQ (reference sequence). The V end was cut by 5 bases, the J end by 10 bases, with 24 bases between.

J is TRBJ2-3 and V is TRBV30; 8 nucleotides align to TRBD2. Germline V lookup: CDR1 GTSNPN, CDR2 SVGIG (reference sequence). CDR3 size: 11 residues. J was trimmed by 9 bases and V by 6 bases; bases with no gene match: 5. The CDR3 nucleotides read TGTGCCTGTAGTAGCGGGATAACGCAGTATTTT. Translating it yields CACSSGITQYF.